The present entry profiles one TCR beta chain with its context. It has no known antigen specificity. Base-call qualities are not available, and no considerably larger clone is one nucleotide away. Sequencing of TCRB CDR3 was done on genomic DNA with the immunoSEQ assay. The published analysis was carried out like this. Published virus-specific TCRB sequences were compared with patient CD8+ clones larger than 1%, and only a few matches were found. Nothing other than productive TCRB rearrangements was included in the analyses. Defining a clone by its unique TCRB CDR3 sequence, the study calculated clonality as a productive clonality index derived from Shannon entropy. Repertoire overlap for a pair of samples was computed from each clone's template counts relative to total templates per sample. A correlation with a Spearman r of 0.61 was found between V-gene usage by flow cytometry and V-gene usage by TCRB sequencing. In its TCRdb copy, this immuneACCESS table keeps in-frame sequences only and misses some clones. Where compared with another copy, unresolved V genes explain less than half of these, and the others have no known cause. From that table come the V and J calls and clone size; the DNA was used to work out D and trimming. The sample table lists some 17,000 clones, approximately 84% of them with a count of one. Of the sample, about 21% is held by the ten largest clones.

The sample belongs to a study of somatic mutations in cytotoxic T cells in rheumatoid arthritis (dated by TCRdb to 2017 to 2019). A note on the overall study: Right after diagnosis and prior to the start of any treatment, under 35 ml EDTA of peripheral blood was drawn from patients. TCRB deep sequencing was performed for approximately 61 rheumatoid arthritis patients and around 22 healthy controls. Median age was essentially the same in the patient group and the control group. To characterize clonality, the study used TCRB deep sequencing while asking whether somatic mutations are carried by expanded CD8+ T-cell clones in newly diagnosed, untreated rheumatoid arthritis. A FACSAria II or Sony SH800 was used to flow-sort some V beta antibody-stained T-cell populations at nearly 100% purity, and TCRB sequencing was also done on sorted V beta1+ cells. Broad study findings and their caveats: Several identical CD8+ TCRB sequences were found in both blood and synovial fluid, and in about an eighth of the roughly 60 patients the largest CD8+ clone exceeded 20% of CD8+ cells. No adjustment for multiple comparisons was made for the slight TRBV07 underrepresentation in patients. Viral specificity could not be ruled out by absence from virus-specific databases, and the antigen targets of the expanded CD8+ clones remained unknown. Healthy controls showed no age-related increase in CD8+ clonality, whereas patients did (Spearman r of about 0.5). CD8+ T-cell clonality did not differ significantly between rheumatoid arthritis patients and age-matched healthy controls.

The CDR3, cysteine through phenylalanine, is 14 amino acids long. Only the CDR3 portion is preserved as DNA: 42 bases, with reading frame beginning at the first base. Sequences LNHDA (CDR1) and SQIVND (CDR2) are obtained from the germline V gene (reference sequence). V is cut by 5 bases and J by 11 bases, and the space between the germline ends is 19 bases. Flow cytometry confirmed the purity of CD4+ and CD8+ cells that had been isolated by positive magnetic bead selection on an AutoMACS. After a first flow cytometry screen using a TCR V beta antibody panel, clonal expansions were characterized through TCRB deep sequencing of sorted CD8+ fractions. Isolation of peripheral blood mononuclear cells was done through Ficoll-Paque PLUS density gradient separation. DNA from CD4-enriched, CD8-enriched or PBMC samples was extracted using Nucleospin Tissue or Tissue XS kits and then quantified on a Qubit 2.0 fluorometer.

Sequencing was carried out using CD8+ T cells sorted from blood. The source is an adult with rheumatoid arthritis. The V and J segments used are TRBV19 and TRBJ2-1; the D gene is unclear. The CDR3 protein sequence reads: CASSPPSRPDQQFF. The DNA sequence is given as TGTGCCAGTAGTCCCCCCTCCCGTCCCGATCAGCAGTTCTTC.